This entry features one TCR beta chain sequence. Antigen: not known. This record belongs to a study of cytomegalovirus exposure and HLA in healthy donors. In the study overall: Earlier work reported 90 million to 120 million unique TCR beta sequences from approximately 180 million T cells. Researchers found that around 80% of about 400 genotyped donors fell within the Caucasian-associated ancestry cluster. Study findings and constraints: Earlier analysis yielded a pattern in which most TCR beta V segments were productive about 87% or about 30% of the time. For most TCR sequences rarity was the rule, although some public TCRs occurred in many donors.

Primers for the PCR totalled 60 Vbeta and 13 Jbeta. The data were produced by immunoSEQ multiplex PCR, yet TCRdb's version contains in-frame clones alone and is incomplete. The sample includes over 30,000 clones, 84% of them seen just once. This clonotype was sampled from a woman younger than 30 in good health and CMV-seronegative. The source material was PBMCs.

The DNA for the CDR3 is TGTGCCAGCAGCCTGGATTCCGACAGGGGCTATCAGCCCCAGCATTTT. Translating it yields CASSLDSDRGYQPQHF. The rearrangement uses TRBV5-6 and TRBJ1-5, with 8 positions matching TRBD1. The germline V gene encodes CDR1 SGHDT and CDR2 YYEEEE. V shed 4 bases and J 5 bases; nucleotides not matched to a gene: 11. This CDR3 has 16 amino acids.